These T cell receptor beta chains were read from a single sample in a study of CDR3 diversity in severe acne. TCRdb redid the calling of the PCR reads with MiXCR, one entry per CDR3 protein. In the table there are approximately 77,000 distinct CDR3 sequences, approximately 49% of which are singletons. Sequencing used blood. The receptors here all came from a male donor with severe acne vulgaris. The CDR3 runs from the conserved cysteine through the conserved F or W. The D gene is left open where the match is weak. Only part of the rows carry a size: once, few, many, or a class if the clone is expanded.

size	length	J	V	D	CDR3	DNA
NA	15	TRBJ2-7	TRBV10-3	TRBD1	CAISGGQGVSYEQYF	TGTGCCATCAGTGGAGGACAGGGGGTCTCCTACGAGCAGTACTTC
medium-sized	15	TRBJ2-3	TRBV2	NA	CASSEWTRSTDTQYF	TGTGCCAGCAGTGAATGGACCCGCAGCACAGATACGCAGTATTTT
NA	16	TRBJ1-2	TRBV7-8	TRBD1	CASNIGDRGRGYGYTF	TGTGCCAGCAACATAGGGGACAGGGGGCGAGGCTATGGCTACACCTTC
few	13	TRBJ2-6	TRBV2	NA	CASSSTGANVLTF	TGTGCCAGCAGTTCAACCGGGGCCAACGTCCTGACTTTC
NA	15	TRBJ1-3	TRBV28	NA	CASSAGIWSGNTIYF	TGTGCCAGCAGTGCGGGGATCTGGTCTGGAAACACCATATATTTT
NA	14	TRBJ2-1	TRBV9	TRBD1	CASSDGTGLHWQFF	TGTGCCAGCAGCGACGGGACAGGTTTACATTGGCAGTTCTTC
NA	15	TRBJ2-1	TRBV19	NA	CASSIAGWSYNEQFF	TGTGCCAGTAGTATAGCGGGATGGTCCTACAATGAGCAGTTCTTC
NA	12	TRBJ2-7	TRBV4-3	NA	CAGSSGEVEQYF	TGCGCCGGCAGCTCAGGAGAAGTCGAGCAGTACTTC
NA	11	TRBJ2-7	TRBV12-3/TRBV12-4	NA	CASSLGRGQYF	TGTGCCAGCAGTTTAGGCAGGGGGCAGTACTTC
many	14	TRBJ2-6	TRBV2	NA	CASSDRSGANVLTF	TGTGCCAGCAGTGATCGGTCTGGGGCCAACGTCCTGACTTTC
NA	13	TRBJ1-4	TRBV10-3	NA	CASSLSISEKLFF	TGTGCCAGCAGTTTATCGATTAGTGAAAAACTGTTTTTT
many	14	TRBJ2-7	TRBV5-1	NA	CASSLAVAPYEQYF	TGCGCCAGCAGCTTGGCCGTAGCTCCCTACGAGCAGTACTTC
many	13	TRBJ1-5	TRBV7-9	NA	CASSMDSNQPQHF	TGTGCCAGCAGCATGGACAGCAATCAGCCCCAGCATTTT
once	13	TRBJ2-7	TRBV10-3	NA	CAISETSRNEQYF	TGTGCCATCAGTGAAACTAGTCGGAACGAGCAGTACTTC
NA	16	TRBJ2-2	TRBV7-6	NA	CASSTPGHRDTGELFF	TGTGCCAGCAGCACACCGGGACACCGAGACACCGGGGAGCTGTTTTTT
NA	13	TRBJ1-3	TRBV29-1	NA	CSVEGRGRNTIYF	TGCAGCGTTGAAGGTCGGGGGAGGAACACCATATATTTT
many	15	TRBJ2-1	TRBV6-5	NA	CASSYWAGSDNEQFF	TGTGCCAGCAGTTACTGGGCAGGTTCTGACAATGAGCAGTTCTTC
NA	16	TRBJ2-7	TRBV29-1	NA	CSVLSLQGQTTYEQYF	TGCAGCGTGCTATCCCTACAGGGCCAAACAACCTACGAGCAGTACTTC
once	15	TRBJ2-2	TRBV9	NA	CASSEGGRTTGELFF	TGTGCCAGCAGCGAGGGGGGGAGGACCACCGGGGAGCTGTTTTTT
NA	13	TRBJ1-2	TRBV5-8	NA	CASSPGSGYGYTF	TGTGCCAGCAGCCCAGGGTCGGGCTATGGCTACACCTTC
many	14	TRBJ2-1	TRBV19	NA	CASSLALVANEQFF	TGTGCCAGTAGTCTCGCTCTTGTTGCCAATGAGCAGTTCTTC
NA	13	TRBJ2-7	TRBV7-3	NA	CASSWGGGGEQYF	TGTGCCAGCAGCTGGGGAGGGGGCGGCGAGCAGTACTTC
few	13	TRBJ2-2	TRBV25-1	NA	CASSEYVSGELFF	TGTGCCAGCAGTGAATACGTTAGCGGGGAGCTGTTTTTT
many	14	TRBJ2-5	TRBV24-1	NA	CATSEGGTQETQYF	TGTGCCACCAGTGAGGGAGGTACCCAAGAGACCCAGTACTTC
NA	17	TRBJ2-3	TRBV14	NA	CASSQVMGRGGTDTQYF	TGTGCCAGCAGCCAAGTCATGGGCAGGGGAGGCACAGATACGCAGTATTTT
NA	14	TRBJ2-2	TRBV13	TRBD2	CASSSLADSGKLSF	TGTGCCAGCAGCTCTCTAGCGGACTCCGGGAAGCTGTCTTTT
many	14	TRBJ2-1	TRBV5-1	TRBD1	CASRAMDRGDEQFF	TGCGCCAGCAGAGCCATGGACAGGGGCGATGAGCAGTTCTTC
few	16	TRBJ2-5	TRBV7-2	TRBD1	CASSPRGGTGRETQYF	TGTGCCAGCAGCCCCCGGGGAGGGACAGGGCGAGAGACCCAGTACTTC
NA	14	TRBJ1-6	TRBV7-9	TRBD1	CASSSTGGNSPLHF	TGTGCCAGCAGCTCAACAGGGGGTAATTCACCCCTCCACTTT
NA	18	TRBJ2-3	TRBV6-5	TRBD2	CASIGTSGRQEERDTQYF	TGTGCCAGCATTGGGACTAGCGGGAGGCAAGAGGAGAGGGATACGCAGTATTTT
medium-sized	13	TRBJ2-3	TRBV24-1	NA	CATSDFWADTQYF	TGTGCCACCAGTGATTTCTGGGCAGATACGCAGTATTTT
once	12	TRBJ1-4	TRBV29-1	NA	CSVGLSGEKLFF	TGCAGCGTTGGACTCTCGGGTGAAAAACTGTTTTTT
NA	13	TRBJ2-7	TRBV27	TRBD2	CASRWSGGYEQYF	TGTGCCAGCCGATGGAGCGGGGGCTACGAGCAGTACTTC
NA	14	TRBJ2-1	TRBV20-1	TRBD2	CSARSGTFTDTQFF	TGCAGTGCTAGGAGCGGGACCTTCACAGATACGCAGTTCTTC
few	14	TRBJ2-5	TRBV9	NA	CASSVVGGLETQYF	TGTGCCAGCAGCGTAGTGGGTGGTCTAGAGACCCAGTACTTC
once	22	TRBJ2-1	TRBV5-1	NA	CASSFYICSARTSPPYYNEQFF	NA